A single sample gave rise to the 8 T cell receptor beta chains below, sequenced in a study of shared clonotypes between healthy human individuals. Only in-frame clones appear in the TCRdb table, and some are missing; sequencing was by immunoSEQ multiplex PCR. The sample holds around 990,000 clones, about 80% seen once. The material sequenced was memory CD4+ T cells from PBMCs. Sample subset: CD45RA-negative fraction. These receptors all stem from a man between 18 and 35 years old in good health. Some clones in this sample may be carry-over from other donors' samples.

A note on this clone: Within the sample, other DNA sequences also encode this same CDR3. V is TRBV28 and J is TRBJ2-7, with D hard to call. The CDR3 is made up of 14 amino acids. V lost 4 bases and J lost 2, with 12 bases in between. The germline gives CDR1 MDHEN, CDR2 SYDVKM. CDR3 nucleotide sequence: TGTGCCAGCAGTTCCCCCGCGGCTCCCTACGAGCAGTACTTC. Protein product: CASSSPAAPYEQYF. The full variable domain, its missing parts supplied by reference TRBV28 and TRBJ2-7, is DVKVTQSSRYLVKRTGEKVFLECVQDMDHENMFWYRQDPGLGLRLIYFSYDVKMKEKGDIPEGYSVSREKKERFSLILESASTNQTSMYLCASSSPAAPYEQYFGPGTRLTVT.

The V gene is TRBV27, the J gene TRBJ2-7; 8 bases are a match to TRBD2. The CDR3 runs 15 residues. CDR1 and CDR2 from the germline V gene are MNHEY and SMNVEV (reference sequence). Trimming took 2 bases from V and 2 from J; bases not matched to a gene: 5. CDR3: CASSLRGRPTYEQYF. In DNA, the CDR3 is TGTGCCAGCAGTTTACGCGGGAGGCCTACCTACGAGCAGTACTTC.

The genes are TRBV28 and TRBJ1-1; D is unclear. CDR1 is MDHEN and CDR2 is SYDVKM in the germline V gene. The CDR3 is 13 amino acids. Trimming cost V 6 bases and J 0 bases, with 8 bases left between them. This CDR3 is CASRIRMNTEAFF. Written as DNA, the CDR3 is TGTGCCAGCAGGATTCGGATGAACACTGAAGCTTTCTTT.

The chain joins TRBV28 to TRBJ2-7; the match to TRBD1 covers 8 bases. J was trimmed by 0 bases and V by 7 bases; bases with no gene match: 8. This CDR3 spans 15 amino acids. Germline-derived CDR1 and CDR2 are MDHEN and SYDVKM. The CDR3 spells CASTVTGADSYEQYF. DNA for the CDR3: TGTGCCAGCACCGTGACAGGGGCAGACTCCTACGAGCAGTACTTC.

The gene calls are TRBV4-2 and TRBJ2-7; TRBD2 might be the D (5 bases). Trimming cost V 0 bases and J 0 bases, with 9 bases left between them. CDR1 is LGHNA, CDR2 YNFKEQ, per germline. This CDR3 comprises 15 residues. Written as DNA, the CDR3 is TGTGCCAGCAGCCAAGATACCGGGGTCTCCTACGAGCAGTACTTC. Residues: CASSQDTGVSYEQYF.

This chain links TRBV5-6 with TRBJ2-3; 7 bases fit TRBD2. The CDR3 contains 15 residues. Germline V gene lookup returns CDR1 SGHDT and CDR2 YYEEEE. J gave up 4 bases and V 2 bases, and 7 bases lay outside the gene matches. Written as DNA, the CDR3 is TGTGCCAGCAGCTTTTGGGGGGGTTCTCCAGATACGCAGTATTTT. This gives the protein CASSFWGGSPDTQYF.

As to this clone: The sample contains more than one DNA sequence encoding this CDR3. The J gene is TRBJ2-1, the V gene TRBV9, with 7 bases lining up with TRBD2. J gave up 7 bases and V 0 bases, and 1 base lay outside the gene matches. The CDR3 consists of 13 residues. Germline CDR1 and CDR2: SGDLS and YYNGEE. CDR3 in amino acids: CASSVGLANEQFF. Written as DNA, the CDR3 is TGTGCCAGCAGCGTAGGACTAGCTAATGAGCAGTTCTTC.

The chain employs TRBV18 and TRBJ2-7; D remains ambiguous. In germline, CDR1 is KGHSH, CDR2 LQKENI. CDR3 size: 14 residues. Trimming shortened V by 4 bases and J by 2 bases, and 12 bases separated the two germline ends. The CDR3 region has the DNA TGTGCCAGCTCACGAAGTACAGCGACCTACGAGCAGTACTTC. Translated: CASSRSTATYEQYF.